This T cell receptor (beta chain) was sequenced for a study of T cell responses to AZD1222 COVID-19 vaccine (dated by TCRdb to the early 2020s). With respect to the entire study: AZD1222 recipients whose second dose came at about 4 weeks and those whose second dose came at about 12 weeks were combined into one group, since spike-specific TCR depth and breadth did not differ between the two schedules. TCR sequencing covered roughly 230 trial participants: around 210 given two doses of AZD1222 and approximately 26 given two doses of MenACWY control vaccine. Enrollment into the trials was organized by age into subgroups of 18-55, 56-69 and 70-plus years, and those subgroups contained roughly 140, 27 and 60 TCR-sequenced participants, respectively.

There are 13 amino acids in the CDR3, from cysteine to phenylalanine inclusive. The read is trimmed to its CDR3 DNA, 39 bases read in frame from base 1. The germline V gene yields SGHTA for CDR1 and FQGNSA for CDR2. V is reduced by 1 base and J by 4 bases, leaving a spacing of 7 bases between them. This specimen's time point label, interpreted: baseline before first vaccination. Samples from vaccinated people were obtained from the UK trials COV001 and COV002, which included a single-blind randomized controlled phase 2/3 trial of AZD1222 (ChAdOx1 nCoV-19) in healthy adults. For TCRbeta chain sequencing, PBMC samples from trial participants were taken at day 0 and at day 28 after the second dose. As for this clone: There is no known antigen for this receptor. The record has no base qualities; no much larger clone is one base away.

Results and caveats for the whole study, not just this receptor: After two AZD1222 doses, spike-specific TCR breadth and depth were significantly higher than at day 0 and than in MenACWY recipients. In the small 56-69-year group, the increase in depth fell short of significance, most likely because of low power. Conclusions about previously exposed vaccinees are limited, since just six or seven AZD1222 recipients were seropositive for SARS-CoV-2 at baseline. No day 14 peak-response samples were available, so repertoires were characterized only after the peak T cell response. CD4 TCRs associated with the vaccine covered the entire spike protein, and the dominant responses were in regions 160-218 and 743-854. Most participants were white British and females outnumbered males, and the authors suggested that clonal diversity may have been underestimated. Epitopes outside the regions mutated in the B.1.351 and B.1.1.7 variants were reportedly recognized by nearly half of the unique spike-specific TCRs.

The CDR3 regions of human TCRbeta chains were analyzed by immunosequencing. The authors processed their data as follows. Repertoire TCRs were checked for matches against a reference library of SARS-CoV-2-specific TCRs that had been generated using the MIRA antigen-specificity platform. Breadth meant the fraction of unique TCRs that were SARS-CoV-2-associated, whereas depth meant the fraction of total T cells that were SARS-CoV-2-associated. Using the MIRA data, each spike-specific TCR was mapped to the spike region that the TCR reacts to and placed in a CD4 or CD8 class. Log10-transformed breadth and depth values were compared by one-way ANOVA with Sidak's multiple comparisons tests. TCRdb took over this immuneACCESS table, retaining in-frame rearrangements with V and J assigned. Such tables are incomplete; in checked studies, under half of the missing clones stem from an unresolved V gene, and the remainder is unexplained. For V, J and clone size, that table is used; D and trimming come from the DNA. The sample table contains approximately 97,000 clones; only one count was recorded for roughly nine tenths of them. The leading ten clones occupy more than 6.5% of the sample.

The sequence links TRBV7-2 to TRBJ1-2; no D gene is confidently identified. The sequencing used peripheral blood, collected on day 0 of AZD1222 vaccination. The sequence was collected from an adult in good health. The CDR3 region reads CASSLGPIYGYTF. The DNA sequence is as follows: TGTGCCAGCAGCTTAGGTCCCATCTATGGCTACACCTTC.